This T cell receptor beta chain was identified during a study of T cells in Graves' hyperthyroidism and ophthalmopathy. The CDR3 is made up of 12 amino acids. The V gene's germline CDR1 is LNHDA and CDR2 SQIVND (reference sequence). Between the trimmed V and J ends, which lost 5 bases and 7 bases, there was a span of 11 bases. These patients, aged 18 to 65, had recently diagnosed hyperthyroidism lasting under 2 months. PBMCs were sourced from approximately 9 ml fresh peripheral blood. TCR beta CDR3 sequences were amplified from RNA transcripts. First-round RT-PCR with HTBI primers amplified the TCR CDR3 region. TCRdb reanalysed the multiplex PCR reads using MiXCR and keeps one entry per CDR3 protein. The sample includes roughly 180,000 distinct CDR3 sequences, 9.4% of them seen just once. There are many counts of this clonotype. Its specificity is unknown. Study findings and constraints: Ophthalmopathy was model-predicted a median about six months pre-onset. By a 13 V-J model, ophthalmopathy was set apart from stable hyperthyroidism.

V is TRBV19 and J is TRBJ1-2, with a tentative D call TRBD1 (5 bases). The sequence derives from a woman between 18 and 29 years old with Graves' hyperthyroidism that later progressed to Graves' ophthalmopathy. The source material was blood. The CDR3 bases are TGTGCCAGTAGTTGGGCCAGGGTTGGCTACACCTTC. This translates into CASSWARVGYTF.